The source of this TCR beta chain is a study of T-cell memory formation after mild COVID-19 (dated by TCRdb to the early 2020s). Study-wide context: Most TCR sequence clusters were specific to one of the two donors. In a couple of donors, T-cell clones that expanded and contracted after mild COVID-19 were followed by sequencing TCRalpha and TCRbeta repertoires longitudinally. Two young, previously healthy adult volunteers made up the cohort, one male and one female.

The run used an Illumina NovaSeq 6000. TCRalpha and TCRbeta cDNA libraries were built by 5'RACE with constant-segment primers, adding sample barcodes and unique molecular identifiers. RNA was extracted from every sample with Trizol reagent. Libraries were amplified in two PCR steps, with a second sample barcode and Illumina TruSeq adapters added in the second step. The libraries were sequenced on an Illumina NovaSeq using 2 x 150 bp paired-end reads. As for how the authors treated the data: The reads were demultiplexed and collapsed into UMI-guided consensus sequences using migec v1.2.7. Using mixcr v2.1.11, the UMI consensuses were aligned to TRA and TRB V and J templates and assembled into clonotypes. Clonotypes were classified as expanded or contracted when called significant by both edgeR and NoisET, with noise models trained on biological replicates. edgeR calls used a false discovery rate-adjusted p below 0.01 and a log2 fold-change threshold of 1. As an exploratory analysis of dynamics, PCA with hierarchical clustering was applied to max-normalized trajectories of the 1000 most abundant clonotypes. Each responding clone was given a CD4 or CD8 phenotype based on the CD4+ and CD8+ repertoires, which had been sequenced separately. Clones were called with MiXCR by TCRdb after fastp trimmed the public reads at Q25, and only in-frame beta chains were retained. CDR3 protein duplicates are merged, each entry listing the most common genes and DNA. The V and J calls and clone size are TCRdb's, not the authors'. The sample table holds about 250,000 distinct CDR3 sequences, of which approximately 15% were seen once. The ten largest clones take up 2% to 2.5% of the sample.

Broader findings and caveats from the paper: Some responding clones were found in pre-infection memory, which suggests that pre-existing cross-reactive memory T cells took part in the SARS-CoV-2 response. Contracting CD4+ clones appeared mostly in the CM and EM memory subsets, whereas CD8+ clones were enriched in EMRA. The second-wave clones that peaked on day 37 were not confirmed to be SARS-CoV-2 specific. From day 15 to 85, contracting clones showed balanced CD4/CD8 phenotypes, whereas a second wave of clones that expanded from day 15 to 37 leaned towards CD4+. Only a couple of mild cases were covered by the study, and larger cohorts that include severe cases with pre-infection samples were considered necessary.

This clonotype was seen a few times. The target of this receptor is not known. The record has no base qualities; no much larger clone is one base away. Deletion took 4 bases off V and 0 bases off J, with a span of 15 bases between the germline ends. From cysteine to phenylalanine, the CDR3 is 17 amino acids long. The sequence is cut down to CDR3 DNA, 51 bases in frame from base 1. Ficoll-Paque density gradient centrifugation was the method used to isolate PBMCs. The sequence was obtained from an adult woman who had mild COVID-19 (a few samples of this study predate the infection). The sample titles of this study are shuffled in the database, so cell type and time point are left out; the donor was told from shared clones. Input material: PBMCs or a T cell subset sorted from them (not recorded which). The V and J genes are TRBV12-3 or TRBV12-4 and TRBJ2-2; the D gene lacks a confident call. The CDR3 in this case is CASSSYTKWANTGELFF. The sequence in DNA is TGTGCCAGCAGTTCTTATACGAAGTGGGCGAACACCGGGGAGCTGTTTTTT.